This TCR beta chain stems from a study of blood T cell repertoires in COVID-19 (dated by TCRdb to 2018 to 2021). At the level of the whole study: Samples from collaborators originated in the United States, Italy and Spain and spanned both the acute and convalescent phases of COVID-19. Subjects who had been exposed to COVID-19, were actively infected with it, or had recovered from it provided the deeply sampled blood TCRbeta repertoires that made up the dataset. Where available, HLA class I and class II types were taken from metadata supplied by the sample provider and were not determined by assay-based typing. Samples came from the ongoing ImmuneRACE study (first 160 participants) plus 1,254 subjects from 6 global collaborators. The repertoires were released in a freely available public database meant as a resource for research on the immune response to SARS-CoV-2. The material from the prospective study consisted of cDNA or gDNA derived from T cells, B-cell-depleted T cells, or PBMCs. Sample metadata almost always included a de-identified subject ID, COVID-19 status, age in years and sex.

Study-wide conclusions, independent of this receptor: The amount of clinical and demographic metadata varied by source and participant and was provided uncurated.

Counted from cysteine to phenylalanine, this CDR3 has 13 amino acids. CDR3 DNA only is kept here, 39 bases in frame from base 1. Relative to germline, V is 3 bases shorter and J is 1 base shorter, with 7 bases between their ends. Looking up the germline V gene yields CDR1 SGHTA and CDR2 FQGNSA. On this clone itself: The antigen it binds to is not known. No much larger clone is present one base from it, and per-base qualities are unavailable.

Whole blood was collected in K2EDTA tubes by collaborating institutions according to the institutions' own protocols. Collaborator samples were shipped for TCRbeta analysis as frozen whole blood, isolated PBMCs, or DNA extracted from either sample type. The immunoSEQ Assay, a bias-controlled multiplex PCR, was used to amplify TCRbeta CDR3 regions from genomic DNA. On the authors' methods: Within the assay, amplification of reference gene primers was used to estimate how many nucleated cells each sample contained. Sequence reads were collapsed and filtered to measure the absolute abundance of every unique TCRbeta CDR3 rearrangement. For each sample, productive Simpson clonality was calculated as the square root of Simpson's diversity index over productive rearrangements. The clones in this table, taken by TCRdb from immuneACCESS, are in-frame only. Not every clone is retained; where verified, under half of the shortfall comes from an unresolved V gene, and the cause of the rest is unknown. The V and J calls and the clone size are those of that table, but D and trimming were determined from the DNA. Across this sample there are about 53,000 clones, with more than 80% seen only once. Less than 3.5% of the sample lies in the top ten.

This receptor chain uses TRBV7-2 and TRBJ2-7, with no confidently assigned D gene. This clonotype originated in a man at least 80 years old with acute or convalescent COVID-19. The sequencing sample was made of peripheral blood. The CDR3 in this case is CASSFLASYEQYF. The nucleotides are TGTGCCAGCAGCTTCCTGGCTTCCTACGAGCAGTACTTC.